This T cell receptor (beta chain) was observed in a study of cytotoxic CD8 clonotypes in ibrutinib-treated CLL (dated by TCRdb to about 2021). With regard to the full study: The cohort included some 14 treatment-naive and ten to eleven relapsed/refractory patients; some 18 were IGHV unmutated. Cryopreserved peripheral blood mononuclear cells were obtained prior to treatment, at the time of response, and at either disease progression or sustained remission. All remission and progressive disease samples were collected while patients were still receiving ibrutinib. Responses were partial in approximately 24 patients and complete in 2; after median roughly 69 months follow-up, some 15 stayed in remission and roughly twelve progressed. On average, each sample yielded roughly 250,000 productive templates and 80,000 to 95,000 productive rearrangements. Response samples were taken after a median of approximately 13 months on treatment, ranging from about 6 to 40 months. Of the approximately 90 participants in the trial, approximately 25 had longitudinal samples available. Study-wide findings and limitations: Clonality increased at ibrutinib response, stayed stable in sustained remission, and fell back toward baseline at progression. Public clonotypes were rare and either shrank or stayed stable during treatment, and the rise in clonality at ibrutinib response reflected expansion of private clonotypes. Lymph node repertoires were not examined, and the timing of sampling was not matched between patients in sustained remission and those whose disease progressed. At baseline, clonality was higher than in age-matched healthy donors and showed a strong correlation with circulating CD8+ T-cell counts.

The goal of deep resolution MiSeq sequencing was a depth between 1 in 1 million and 1 in 200,000 T cells, and coverage averaged 10x per clonotype. The immunoSEQ hsTCRB Kit was used to generate the TCR beta libraries. Turning to the authors' computational methods: The data were analyzed with ImmunoSEQ Analyzer and ImmunoSEQ Data Assistant, and V, D and J gene assignments followed IMGT definitions. Clonality, with values ranging from 0 to 1, was calculated as one minus the normalized Shannon entropy of productive rearrangement frequencies. Only overrepresented clonotypes making up at least 0.05% of each patient's repertoire were included in the public clonotype analysis. Around 13 age-matched healthy donor repertoires from immuneACCESS were used as controls for clonality. TCRdb carries this immuneACCESS record with in-frame sequences only. Its versions omit some clonotypes, under half of them owing to an unresolved V gene in the studies checked, with the rest unexplained. V and J calls and clone size are given by that table; D and trimming were obtained from the DNA. For this sample the table gives about 270,000 clones, of which less than 85% were detected only once. The ten largest clones capture roughly 5.7% of the sample.

The CDR3 spans 12 residues, from the cysteine through the phenylalanine. The DNA shown is the 36-base CDR3, in frame from base 1. CDR1 and CDR2, per the germline V gene (reference sequence), are MNHEY and SMNVEV. Trimming at the junction amounts to 10 bases on V and 9 bases on J, and the germline ends lie 17 bases apart. Concerning this clone: What this receptor recognizes is not known. Per-base qualities were not stored, and no clone one base away is much larger.

The intended sense of this specimen's time point label: progressive disease on ibrutinib. For TCR beta library preparation, 1.5 to 2.5 micrograms of genomic DNA were extracted from the cryopreserved PBMCs. Longitudinal blood samples from CLL patients on ibrutinib monotherapy underwent high-throughput TCR beta sequencing. The patients took part in an open-label, single-center phase 2 trial of ibrutinib monotherapy. Recombination joined TRBV27 with TRBJ2-3; the D gene may be TRBD1 or TRBD2, since each aligns over 5 bases. The clonotype comes from a human donor with chronic lymphocytic leukemia. The source material was PBMCs, sampled at disease progression, from a patient treated with ibrutinib. This receptor carries the CDR3 CATRSPGDTQYF. Here is the DNA: TGTGCCACCCGGTCTCCCGGGGACACGCAGTATTTT.